This T cell receptor beta chain was sequenced in a study of blood T cell repertoires in COVID-19. Study-level information: Italy, Spain and the United States were the sources of the convalescent and acute COVID-19 samples. The cDNA or gDNA used as material had been derived from T cells, B-cell-depleted T cells, or PBMCs.

The V end was cut by 10 bases, the J end by 8 bases, with 18 bases between. The CDR3 extends over 13 amino acids. Germline CDR1 and CDR2: LNHDA and SQIVND (reference sequence). In the original workflow: Estimated nucleated cell counts came from reference gene primer amplification. Generated by immunoSEQ multiplex PCR, the TCRdb table keeps only in-frame clones and is missing some. V and J calls and clone size are copied from that table; D and trimming were computed from the DNA. Among 100,000 or so clones listed, 90% to 95% were seen once. The rearrangement uses TRBV19 and TRBJ1-3, with D hard to call. What was sequenced was peripheral blood. The receptor's source is a woman in her forties or fifties in a cohort sampled during active COVID-19. The CDR3: CAISLTPGDTIYF. As DNA, the CDR3 is TGTGCCATAAGTCTTACCCCCGGGGACACCATATATTTT.